This TCR beta chain was obtained from a study of early stage breast cancer tumors. Whole-study context: Samples were sequenced at 7.5 to 10-fold average coverage. Study-level points and caveats: Enriched TCRB sequences shared across patients were mostly commonly generated sequences. Comparing each tissue with blood distinguished tumor from normal in 14 of 16 patients. Chain pairing and CD4, CD8 or FOXP3 expression were not captured.

The table came from immunoSEQ multiplex PCR; TCRdb's copy has only in-frame clones and leaves some out. The table includes 70,000 or so clones, around 80% detected once. In the case of this clone: Its cognate antigen is unknown.

Sequencing was carried out using blood. The TCR sequence derives from a person aged 35 to 50 with breast cancer.

The CDR3 spells CASSPGDLQRGYGYTF. CDR3 DNA: TGTGCCAGCTCACCGGGGGACCTCCAAAGAGGCTATGGCTACACCTTC. The chain is built from TRBV18 and TRBJ1-2, with D possibly matching TRBD1 (5 bases). Trimming took off 3 bases at V and 4 bases at J, with 18 bases between the two ends. The length of the CDR3 is 16 residues. Germline V gives CDR1 KGHSH, CDR2 LQKENI.